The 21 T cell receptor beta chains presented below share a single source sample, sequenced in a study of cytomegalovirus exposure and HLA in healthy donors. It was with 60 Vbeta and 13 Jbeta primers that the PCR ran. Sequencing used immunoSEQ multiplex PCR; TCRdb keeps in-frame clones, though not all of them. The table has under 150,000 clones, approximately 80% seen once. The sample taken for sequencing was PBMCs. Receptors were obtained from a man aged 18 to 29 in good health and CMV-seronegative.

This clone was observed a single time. The CDR3: CASSQDTRVPYGYTF. The CDR3, as DNA: TGCGCCAGCAGCCAAGATACTCGTGTTCCCTATGGCTACACCTTC. The chain combines TRBV4-1 with TRBJ1-2, with unresolved D. Trimming removed 0 bases from V and 4 bases from J, with 12 bases in between. The germline V gene encodes CDR1 MGHRA and CDR2 YSYEKL. The length of the CDR3 is 15 residues.

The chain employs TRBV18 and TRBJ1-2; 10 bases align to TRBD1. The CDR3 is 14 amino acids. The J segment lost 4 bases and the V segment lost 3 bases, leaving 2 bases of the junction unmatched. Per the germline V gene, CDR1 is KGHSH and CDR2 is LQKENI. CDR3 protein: CASSPRDRGYGYTF. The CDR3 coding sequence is TGTGCCAGCTCACCGAGGGACAGGGGCTATGGCTACACCTTC.

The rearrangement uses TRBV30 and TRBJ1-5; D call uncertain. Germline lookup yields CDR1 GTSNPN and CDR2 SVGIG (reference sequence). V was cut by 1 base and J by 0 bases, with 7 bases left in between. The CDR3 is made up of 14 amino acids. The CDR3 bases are TGTGCCTGGAGTGATAAAGCTAGCAATCAGCCCCAGCATTTT. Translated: CAWSDKASNQPQHF.

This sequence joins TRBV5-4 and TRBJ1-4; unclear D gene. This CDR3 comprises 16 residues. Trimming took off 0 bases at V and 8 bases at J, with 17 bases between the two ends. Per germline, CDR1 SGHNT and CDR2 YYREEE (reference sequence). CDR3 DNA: TGTGCCAGCAGCTTGGGTCCCGGGTCCAGAGGGGAAAAACTGTTTTTT. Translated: CASSLGPGSRGEKLFF. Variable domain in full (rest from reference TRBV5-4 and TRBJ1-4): ETGVTQSPTHLIKTRGQQVTLRCSSQSGHNTVSWYQQALGQGPQFIFQYYREEENGRGNFPPRFSGLQFPNYSSELNVNALELDDSALYLCASSLGPGSRGEKLFFGSGTQLSVL.

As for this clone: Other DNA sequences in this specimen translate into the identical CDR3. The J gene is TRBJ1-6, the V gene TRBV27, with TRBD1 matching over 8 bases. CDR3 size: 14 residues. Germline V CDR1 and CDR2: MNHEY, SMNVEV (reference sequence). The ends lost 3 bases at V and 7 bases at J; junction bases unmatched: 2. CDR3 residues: CASSFGQGNSPLHF. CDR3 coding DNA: TGTGCCAGCAGTTTTGGACAGGGCAATTCACCCCTCCACTTT.

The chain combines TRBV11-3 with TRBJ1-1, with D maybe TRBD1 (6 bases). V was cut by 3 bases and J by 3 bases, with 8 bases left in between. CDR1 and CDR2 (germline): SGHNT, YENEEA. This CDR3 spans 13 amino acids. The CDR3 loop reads CASSFRGYTEAFF. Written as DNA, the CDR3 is TGTGCCAGCAGCTTCAGGGGATACACTGAAGCTTTCTTT.

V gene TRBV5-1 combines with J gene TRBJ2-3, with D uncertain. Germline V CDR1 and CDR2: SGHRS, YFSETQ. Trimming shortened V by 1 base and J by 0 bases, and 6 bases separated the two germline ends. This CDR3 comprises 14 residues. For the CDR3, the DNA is TGCGCCAGCAGCTTGCAGGCTAGCACAGATACGCAGTATTTT. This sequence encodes CASSLQASTDTQYF.

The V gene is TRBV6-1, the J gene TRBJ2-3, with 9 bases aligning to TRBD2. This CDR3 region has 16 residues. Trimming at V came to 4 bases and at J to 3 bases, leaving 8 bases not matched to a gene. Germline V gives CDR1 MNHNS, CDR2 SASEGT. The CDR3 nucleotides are TGTGCCAGCAGTGGGTACGGCGGGGGGGATACAGATACGCAGTATTTT. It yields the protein CASSGYGGGDTDTQYF.

The CDR3 DNA reads as TGTGCCAGCAGTTCCACGGGACAGGGGCCTGGGGAGCAGTACTTC. Amino acid sequence: CASSSTGQGPGEQYF. The chain combines TRBV27 with TRBJ2-5, with 10 bases matching TRBD1. The CDR3 runs to 15 residues. The germline CDR1 and CDR2 sequences are MNHEY and SMNVEV (reference sequence). V lost 4 bases and J lost 11; bases outside the gene matches: 13.

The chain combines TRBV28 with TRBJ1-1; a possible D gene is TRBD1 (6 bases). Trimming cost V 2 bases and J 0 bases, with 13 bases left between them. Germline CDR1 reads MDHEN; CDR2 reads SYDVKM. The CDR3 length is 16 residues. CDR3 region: CASSLPRQALNTEAFF. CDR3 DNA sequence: TGTGCCAGCAGTTTACCACGACAGGCCCTGAACACTGAAGCTTTCTTT. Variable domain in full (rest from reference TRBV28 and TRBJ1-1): DVKVTQSSRYLVKRTGEKVFLECVQDMDHENMFWYRQDPGLGLRLIYFSYDVKMKEKGDIPEGYSVSREKKERFSLILESASTNQTSMYLCASSLPRQALNTEAFFGQGTRLTVV.

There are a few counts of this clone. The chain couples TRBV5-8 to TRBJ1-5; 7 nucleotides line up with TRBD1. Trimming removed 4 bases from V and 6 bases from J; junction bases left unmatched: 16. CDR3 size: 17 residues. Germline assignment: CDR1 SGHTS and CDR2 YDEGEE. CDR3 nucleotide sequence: TGTGCCAGCAGCAGAGTCTCCGGGACAGCATCTTCTCAGCCCCAGCATTTT. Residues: CASSRVSGTASSQPQHF. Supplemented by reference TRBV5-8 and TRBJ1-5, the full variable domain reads EAGVTQSPTHLIKTRGQQATLRCSPISGHTSVYWYQQALGLGLQFLLWYDEGEERNRGNFPPRFSGRQFPNYSSELNVNALELEDSALYLCASSRVSGTASSQPQHFGDGTRLSIL.

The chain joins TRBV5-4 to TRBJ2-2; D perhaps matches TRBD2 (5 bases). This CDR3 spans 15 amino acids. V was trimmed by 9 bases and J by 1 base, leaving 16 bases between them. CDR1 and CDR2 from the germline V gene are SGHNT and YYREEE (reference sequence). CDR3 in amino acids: CATALPEENTGELFF. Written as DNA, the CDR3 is TGTGCCACGGCTCTACCGGAGGAGAACACCGGGGAGCTGTTTTTT.

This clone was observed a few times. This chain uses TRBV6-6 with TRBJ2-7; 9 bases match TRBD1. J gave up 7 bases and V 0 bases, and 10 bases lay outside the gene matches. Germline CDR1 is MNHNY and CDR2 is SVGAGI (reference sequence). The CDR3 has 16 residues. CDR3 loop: CASSYSGQGRIKEQYF. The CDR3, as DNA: TGTGCCAGCAGTTACTCCGGACAGGGGCGGATCAAGGAGCAGTACTTC.

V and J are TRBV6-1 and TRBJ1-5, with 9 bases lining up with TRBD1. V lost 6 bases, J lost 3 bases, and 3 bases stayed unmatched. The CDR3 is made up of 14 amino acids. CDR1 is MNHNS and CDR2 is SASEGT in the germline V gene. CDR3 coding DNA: TGTGCCAGCAGGAGGGACAGGGTCAATCAGCCCCAGCATTTT. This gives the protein CASRRDRVNQPQHF.

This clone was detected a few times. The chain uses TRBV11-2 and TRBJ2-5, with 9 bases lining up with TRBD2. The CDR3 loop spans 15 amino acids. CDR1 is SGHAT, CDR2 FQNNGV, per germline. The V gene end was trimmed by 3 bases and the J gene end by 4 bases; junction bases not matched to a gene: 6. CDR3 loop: CASSFGGRGGETQYF. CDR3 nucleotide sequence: TGTGCCAGCAGCTTTGGGGGGCGGGGGGGAGAGACCCAGTACTTC.

The CDR3 nucleotides read TGCGCCAGCAGTGCATGGTTTTTGGGACTAGCGGACAATGAGCAGTTCTTC. It codes for CASSAWFLGLADNEQFF. V usage is TRBV10-2 and J usage is TRBJ2-1, with TRBD2 matching 11 bases. This CDR3 is built from 17 residues. J lost 5 bases, V lost 4 bases, and 10 bases had no gene match. CDR1 and CDR2 (germline): WSHSY, SAAADI.

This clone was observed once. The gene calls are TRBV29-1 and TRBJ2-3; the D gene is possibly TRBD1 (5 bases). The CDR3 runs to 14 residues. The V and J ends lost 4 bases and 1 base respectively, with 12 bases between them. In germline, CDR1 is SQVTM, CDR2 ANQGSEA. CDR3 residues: CSVGQGGGTDTQYF. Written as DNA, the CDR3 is TGCAGCGTTGGTCAGGGTGGGGGCACAGATACGCAGTATTTT.

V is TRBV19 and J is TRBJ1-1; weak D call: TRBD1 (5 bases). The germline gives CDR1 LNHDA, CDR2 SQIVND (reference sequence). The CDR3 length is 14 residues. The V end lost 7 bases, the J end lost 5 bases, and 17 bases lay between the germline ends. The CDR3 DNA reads TGTGCCAGTATCCAGCGGGGCGGTGGAACTGAAGCTTTCTTT. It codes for CASIQRGGGTEAFF. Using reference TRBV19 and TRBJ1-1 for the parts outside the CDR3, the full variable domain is DGGITQSPKYLFRKEGQNVTLSCEQNLNHDAMYWYRQDPGQGLRLIYYSQIVNDFQKGDIAEGYSVSREKKESFPLTVTSAQKNPTAFYLCASIQRGGGTEAFFGQGTRLTVV.

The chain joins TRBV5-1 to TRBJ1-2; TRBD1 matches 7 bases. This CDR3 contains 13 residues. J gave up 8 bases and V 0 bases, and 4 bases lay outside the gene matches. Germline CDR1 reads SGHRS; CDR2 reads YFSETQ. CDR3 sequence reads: CASSLDRGRGYTF. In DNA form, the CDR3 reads TGCGCCAGCAGCTTGGACAGGGGAAGAGGCTACACCTTC.

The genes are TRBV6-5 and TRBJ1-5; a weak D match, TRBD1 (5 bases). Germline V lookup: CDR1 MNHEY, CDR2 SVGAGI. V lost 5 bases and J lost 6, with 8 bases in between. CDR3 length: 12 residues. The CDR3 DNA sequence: TGTGCCAGCAGTAGCGGGGCTCAGCCCCAGCATTTT. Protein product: CASSSGAQPQHF.

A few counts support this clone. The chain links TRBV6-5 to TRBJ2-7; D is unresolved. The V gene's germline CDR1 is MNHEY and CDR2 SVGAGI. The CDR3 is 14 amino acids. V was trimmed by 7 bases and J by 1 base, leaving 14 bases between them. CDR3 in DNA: TGTGCCAGCACGGAATCTAGTCCTTCCTACGAGCAGTACTTC. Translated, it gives CASTESSPSYEQYF.